This TCR beta chain was sequenced for a study of long-term antiretroviral therapy in people with HIV. Whole-study results and caveats: Pre-ART clonal expansions dominated every time point's repertoire. Transplant-donor-level diversity was not reached after ART, though diversity increased. Controls had broader CDR3 length ranges than HIV repertoires did.

Trimming removed 5 bases from V and 2 bases from J, with 10 bases in between. The germline V gene encodes CDR1 LNHDA and CDR2 SQIVND (reference sequence). The CDR3 length is 13 residues. Comments on this clone: Its antigen remains unknown.

The run of the v3.0 immunoSEQ assay was at survey level. The sequencing target was about 40,000-50,000 T-cell genomes per sample. The protocol was immunoSEQ multiplex PCR, while the TCRdb copy is restricted to in-frame clones and leaves out a portion. This sample has about 20,000 clones, with around three quarters found just once. The origin of this receptor is a woman aged 25 to 39 with HIV. Sequencing was performed on unsorted PBMCs, taken 2.9 years after starting antiretroviral therapy. This chain connects TRBV19 to TRBJ2-7; a weak D match, TRBD2 (5 bases). The CDR3 is CASSPGIAYEQYF. The CDR3 DNA sequence: TGTGCCAGTAGTCCGGGGATCGCCTACGAGCAGTACTTC. The whole variable domain, remainder taken from reference TRBV19 and TRBJ2-7, is DGGITQSPKYLFRKEGQNVTLSCEQNLNHDAMYWYRQDPGQGLRLIYYSQIVNDFQKGDIAEGYSVSREKKESFPLTVTSAQKNPTAFYLCASSPGIAYEQYFGPGTRLTVT.